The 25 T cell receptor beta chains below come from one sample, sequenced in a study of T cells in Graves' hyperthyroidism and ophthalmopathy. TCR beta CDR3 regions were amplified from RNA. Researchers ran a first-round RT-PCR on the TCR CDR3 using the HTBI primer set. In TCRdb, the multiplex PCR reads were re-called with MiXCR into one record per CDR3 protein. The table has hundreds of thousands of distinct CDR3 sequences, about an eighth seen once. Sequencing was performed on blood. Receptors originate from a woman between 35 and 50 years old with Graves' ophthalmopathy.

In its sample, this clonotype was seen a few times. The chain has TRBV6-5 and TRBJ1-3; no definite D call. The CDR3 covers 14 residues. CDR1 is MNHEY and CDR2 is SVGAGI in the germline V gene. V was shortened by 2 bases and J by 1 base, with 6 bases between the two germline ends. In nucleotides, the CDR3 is TGTGCCAGCAGTTACACTCTGTCTGGAAACACCATATATTTT. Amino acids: CASSYTLSGNTIYF.

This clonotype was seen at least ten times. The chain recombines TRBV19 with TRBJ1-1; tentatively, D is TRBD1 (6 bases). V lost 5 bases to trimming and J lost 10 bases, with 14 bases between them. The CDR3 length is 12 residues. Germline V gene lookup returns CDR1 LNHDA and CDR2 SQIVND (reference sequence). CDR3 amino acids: CASSPHRERAFF. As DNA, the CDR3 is TGTGCCAGTAGTCCCCACAGGGAGCGAGCTTTCTTT.

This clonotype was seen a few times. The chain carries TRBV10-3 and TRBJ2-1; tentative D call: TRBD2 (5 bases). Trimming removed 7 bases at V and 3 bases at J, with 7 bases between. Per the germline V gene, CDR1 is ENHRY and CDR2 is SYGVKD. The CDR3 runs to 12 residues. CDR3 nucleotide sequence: TGTGCCATCAACGGAGGCTACAATGAGCAGTTCTTC. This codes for CAINGGYNEQFF.

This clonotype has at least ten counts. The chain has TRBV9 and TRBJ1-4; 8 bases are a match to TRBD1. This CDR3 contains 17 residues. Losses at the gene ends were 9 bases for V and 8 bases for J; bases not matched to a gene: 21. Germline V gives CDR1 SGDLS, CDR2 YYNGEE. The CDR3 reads CAIKRDRCRRGLEKLFF. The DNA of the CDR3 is TGTGCCATCAAGAGGGACAGGTGCCGTCGCGGCCTGGAAAAACTGTTTTTT.

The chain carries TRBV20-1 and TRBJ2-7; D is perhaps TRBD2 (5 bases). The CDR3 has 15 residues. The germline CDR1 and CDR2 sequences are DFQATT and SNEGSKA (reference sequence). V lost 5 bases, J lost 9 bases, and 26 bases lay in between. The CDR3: CSAEPRESVVGTQYF. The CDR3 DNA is TGCAGTGCTGAACCGAGGGAGTCGGTGGTTGGTACGCAGTACTTC.

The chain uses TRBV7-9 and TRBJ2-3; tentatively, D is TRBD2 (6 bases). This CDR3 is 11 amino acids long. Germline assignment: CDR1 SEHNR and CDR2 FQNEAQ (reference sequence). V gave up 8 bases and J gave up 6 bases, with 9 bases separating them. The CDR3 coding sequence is TGTGCCAGCGCGGGGTCGGATACGCAGTATTTT. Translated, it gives CASAGSDTQYF. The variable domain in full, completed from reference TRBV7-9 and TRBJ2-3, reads DTGVSQNPRHKITKRGQNVTFRCDPISEHNRLYWYRQTLGQGPEFLTYFQNEAQLEKSRLLSDRFSAERPKGSFSTLEIQRTEQGDSAMYLCASAGSDTQYFGPGTRLTVL.

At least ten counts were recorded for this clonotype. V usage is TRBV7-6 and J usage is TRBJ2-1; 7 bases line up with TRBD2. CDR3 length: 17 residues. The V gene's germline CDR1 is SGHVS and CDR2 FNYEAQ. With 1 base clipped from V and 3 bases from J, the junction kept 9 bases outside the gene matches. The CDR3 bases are TGTGCCAGCAGCTTAGATGTCTCCTCTAGCGGCTACAATGAGCAGTTCTTC. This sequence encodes CASSLDVSSSGYNEQFF.

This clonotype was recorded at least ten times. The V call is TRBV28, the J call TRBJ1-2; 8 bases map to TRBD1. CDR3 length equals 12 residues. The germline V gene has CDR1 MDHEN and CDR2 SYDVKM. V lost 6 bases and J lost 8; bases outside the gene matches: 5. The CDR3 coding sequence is TGTGCCAGCAGCACAGGGGGAAGGGGCTACACCTTC. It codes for CASSTGGRGYTF.

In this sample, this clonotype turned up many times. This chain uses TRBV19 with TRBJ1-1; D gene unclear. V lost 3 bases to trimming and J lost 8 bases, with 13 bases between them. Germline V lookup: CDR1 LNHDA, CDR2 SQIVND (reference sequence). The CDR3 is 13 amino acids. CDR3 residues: CASSITGLLEAFF. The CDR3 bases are TGTGCCAGTAGTATTACGGGATTGTTAGAAGCTTTCTTT.

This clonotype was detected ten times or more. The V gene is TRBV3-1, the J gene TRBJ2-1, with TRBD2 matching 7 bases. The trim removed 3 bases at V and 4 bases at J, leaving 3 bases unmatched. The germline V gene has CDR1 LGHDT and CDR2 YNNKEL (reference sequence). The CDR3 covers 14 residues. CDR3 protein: CASSHRRGYNEQFF. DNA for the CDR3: TGTGCCAGCAGCCATCGGCGGGGGTACAATGAGCAGTTCTTC.

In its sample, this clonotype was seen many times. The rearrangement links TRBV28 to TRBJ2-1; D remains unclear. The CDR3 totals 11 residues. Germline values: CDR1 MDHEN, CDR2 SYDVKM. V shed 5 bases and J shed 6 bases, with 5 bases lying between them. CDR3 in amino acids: CASSTPNEQFF. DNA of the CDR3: TGTGCCAGCAGTACCCCCAATGAGCAGTTCTTC.

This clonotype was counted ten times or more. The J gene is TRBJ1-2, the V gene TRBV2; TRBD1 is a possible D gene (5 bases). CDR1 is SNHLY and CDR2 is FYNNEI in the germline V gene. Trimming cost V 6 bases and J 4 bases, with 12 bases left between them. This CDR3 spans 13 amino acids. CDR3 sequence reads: CASSFDSTYGYTF. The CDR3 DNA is TGTGCCAGCAGCTTTGACAGCACCTATGGCTACACCTTC.

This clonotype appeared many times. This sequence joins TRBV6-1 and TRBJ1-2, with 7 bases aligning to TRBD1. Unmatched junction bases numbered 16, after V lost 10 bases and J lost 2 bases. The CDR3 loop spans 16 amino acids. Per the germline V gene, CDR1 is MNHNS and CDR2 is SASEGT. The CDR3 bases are TGTGCCACCCCTGGGGGGACAGAAGACGTAAACTATGGCTACACCTTC. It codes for CATPGGTEDVNYGYTF.

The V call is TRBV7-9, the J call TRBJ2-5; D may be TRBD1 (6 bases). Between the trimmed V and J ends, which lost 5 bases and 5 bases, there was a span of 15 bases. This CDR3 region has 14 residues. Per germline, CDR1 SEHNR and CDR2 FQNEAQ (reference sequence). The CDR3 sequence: CASSAGVKGETQYF. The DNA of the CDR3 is TGTGCCAGCAGCGCAGGGGTAAAGGGGGAGACCCAGTACTTC.

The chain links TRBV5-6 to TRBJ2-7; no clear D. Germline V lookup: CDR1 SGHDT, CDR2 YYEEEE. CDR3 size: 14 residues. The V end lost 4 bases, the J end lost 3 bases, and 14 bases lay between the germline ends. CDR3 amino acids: CASSPGTPLYEQYF. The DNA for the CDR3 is TGTGCCAGCAGCCCCGGAACCCCCCTCTACGAGCAGTACTTC.

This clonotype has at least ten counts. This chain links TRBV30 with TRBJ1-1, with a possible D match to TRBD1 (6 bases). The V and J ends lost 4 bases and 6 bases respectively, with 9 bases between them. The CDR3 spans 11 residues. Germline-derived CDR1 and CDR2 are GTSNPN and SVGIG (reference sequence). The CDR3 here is CAWNRDAEAFF. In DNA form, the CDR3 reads TGTGCCTGGAACAGGGACGCTGAAGCTTTCTTT.

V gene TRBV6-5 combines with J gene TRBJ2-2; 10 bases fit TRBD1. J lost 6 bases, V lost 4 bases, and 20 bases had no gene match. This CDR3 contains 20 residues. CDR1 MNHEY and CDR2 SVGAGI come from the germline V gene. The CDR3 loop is CASSSPLKTGGKDPPGELFF. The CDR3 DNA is TGTGCCAGCAGTTCCCCACTAAAGACAGGGGGCAAGGATCCCCCCGGGGAGCTGTTTTTT.

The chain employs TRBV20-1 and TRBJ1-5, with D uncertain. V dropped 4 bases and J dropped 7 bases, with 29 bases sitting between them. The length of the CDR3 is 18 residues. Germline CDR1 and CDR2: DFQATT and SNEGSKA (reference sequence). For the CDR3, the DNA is TGCAGTGCTACTAGAGTATCGGAGCGGGGTTATCCAAACCAGCCCCAGCATTTT. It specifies CSATRVSERGYPNQPQHF.

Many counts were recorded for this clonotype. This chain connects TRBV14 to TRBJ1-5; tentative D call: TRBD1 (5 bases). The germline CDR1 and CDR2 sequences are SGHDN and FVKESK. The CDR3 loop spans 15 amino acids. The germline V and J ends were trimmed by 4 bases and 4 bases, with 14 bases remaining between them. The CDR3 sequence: CASSRSGGRNQPQHF. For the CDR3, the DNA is TGTGCCAGCAGCCGATCCGGGGGAAGAAATCAGCCCCAGCATTTT. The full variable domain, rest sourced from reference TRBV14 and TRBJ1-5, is EAGVTQFPSHSVIEKGQTVTLRCDPISGHDNLYWYRRVMGKEIKFLLHFVKESKQDESGMPNNRFLAERTGGTYSTLKVQPAELEDSGVYFCASSRSGGRNQPQHFGDGTRLSIL.

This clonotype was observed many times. The DNA of the CDR3 is TGTGCCAGCAGTTCCCCGAGGTCCGACAGTTCTAGAGCTGAAGCTTTCTTT. As protein: CASSSPRSDSSRAEAFF. This sequence joins TRBV27 and TRBJ1-1, with TRBD1 as a possible D gene (5 bases). This CDR3 comprises 17 residues. The germline V and J ends were trimmed by 4 bases and 6 bases, with 24 bases remaining between them. Germline V CDR1 and CDR2: MNHEY, SMNVEV (reference sequence).

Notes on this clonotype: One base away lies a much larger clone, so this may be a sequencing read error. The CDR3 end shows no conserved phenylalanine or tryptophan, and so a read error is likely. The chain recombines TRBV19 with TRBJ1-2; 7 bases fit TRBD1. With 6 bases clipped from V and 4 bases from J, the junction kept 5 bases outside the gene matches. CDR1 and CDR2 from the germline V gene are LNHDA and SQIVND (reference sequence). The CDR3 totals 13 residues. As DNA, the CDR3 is TGTGCCAGTAGCAAGACAGGGACCTATGGCTACACCATC. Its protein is CASSKTGTYGYTI.

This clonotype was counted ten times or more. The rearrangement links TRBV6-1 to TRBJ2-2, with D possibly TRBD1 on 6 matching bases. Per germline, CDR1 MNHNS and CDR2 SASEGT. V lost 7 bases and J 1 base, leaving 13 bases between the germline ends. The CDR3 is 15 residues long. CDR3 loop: CASKFAQGNTGELFF. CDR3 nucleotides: TGTGCCAGCAAATTCGCACAGGGGAACACCGGGGAGCTGTTTTTT.

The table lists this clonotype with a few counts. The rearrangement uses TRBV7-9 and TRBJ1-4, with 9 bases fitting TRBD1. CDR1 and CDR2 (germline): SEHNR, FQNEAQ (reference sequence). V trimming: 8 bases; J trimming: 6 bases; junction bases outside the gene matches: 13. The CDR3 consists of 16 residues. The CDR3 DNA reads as TGTGCCAGCGGTAGAGTACCGGGACAGGGACATGAAAAACTGTTTTTT. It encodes CASGRVPGQGHEKLFF.

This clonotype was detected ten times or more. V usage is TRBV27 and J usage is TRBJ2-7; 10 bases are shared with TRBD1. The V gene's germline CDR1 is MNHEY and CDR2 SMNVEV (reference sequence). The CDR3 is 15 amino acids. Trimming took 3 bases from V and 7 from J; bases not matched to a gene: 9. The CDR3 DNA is TGTGCCAGCAGTTTCCCGGGACAGGGGATCAGGGAGCAGTACTTC. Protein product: CASSFPGQGIREQYF.

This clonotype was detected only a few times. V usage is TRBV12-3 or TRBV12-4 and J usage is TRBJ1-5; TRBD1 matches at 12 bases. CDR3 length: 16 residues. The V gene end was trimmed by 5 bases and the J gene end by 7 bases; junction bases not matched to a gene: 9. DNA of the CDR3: TGTGCCAGCAGTCCACGGGGACAGGGGGCGACGCAGCCCCAGCATTTT. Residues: CASSPRGQGATQPQHF.